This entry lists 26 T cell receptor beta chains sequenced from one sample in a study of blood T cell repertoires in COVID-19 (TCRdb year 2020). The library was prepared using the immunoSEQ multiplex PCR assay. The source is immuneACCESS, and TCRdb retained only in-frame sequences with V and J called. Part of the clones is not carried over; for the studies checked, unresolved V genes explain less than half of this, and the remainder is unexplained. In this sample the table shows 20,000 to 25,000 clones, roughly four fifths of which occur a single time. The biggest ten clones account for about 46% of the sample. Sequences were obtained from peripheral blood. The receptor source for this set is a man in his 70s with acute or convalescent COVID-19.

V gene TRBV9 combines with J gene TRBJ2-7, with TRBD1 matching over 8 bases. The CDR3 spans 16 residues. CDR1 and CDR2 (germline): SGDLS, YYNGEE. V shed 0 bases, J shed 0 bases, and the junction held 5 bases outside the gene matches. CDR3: CASSVAGQGPSYEQYF. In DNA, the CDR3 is TGTGCCAGCAGCGTAGCAGGACAGGGCCCCTCCTACGAGCAGTACTTC. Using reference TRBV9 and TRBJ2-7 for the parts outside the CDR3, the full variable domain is DSGVTQTPKHLITATGQRVTLRCSPRSGDLSVYWYQQSLDQGLQFLIQYYNGEERAKGNILERFSAQQFPDLHSELNLSSLELGDSALYFCASSVAGQGPSYEQYFGPGTRLTVT.

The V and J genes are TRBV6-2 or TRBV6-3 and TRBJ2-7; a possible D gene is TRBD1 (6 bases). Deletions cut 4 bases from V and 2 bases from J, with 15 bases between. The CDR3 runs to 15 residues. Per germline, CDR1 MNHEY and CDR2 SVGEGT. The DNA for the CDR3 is TGTGCCAGCAGTTCCGCAGGACAGCACGCCTACGAGCAGTACTTC. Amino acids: CASSSAGQHAYEQYF.

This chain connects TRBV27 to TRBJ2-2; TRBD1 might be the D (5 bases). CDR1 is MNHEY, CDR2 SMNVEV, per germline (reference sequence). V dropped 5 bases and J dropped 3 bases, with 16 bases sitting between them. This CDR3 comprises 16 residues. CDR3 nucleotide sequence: TGTGCCAGCAGTCGCGGCCAGGGTTACCACACCGGGGAGCTGTTTTTT. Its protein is CASSRGQGYHTGELFF.

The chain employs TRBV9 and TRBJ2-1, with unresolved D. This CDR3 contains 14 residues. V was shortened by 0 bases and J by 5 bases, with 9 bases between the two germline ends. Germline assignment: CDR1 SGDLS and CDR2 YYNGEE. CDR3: CASSVGSRNNEQFF. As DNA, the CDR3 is TGTGCCAGCAGCGTAGGTAGTAGAAACAATGAGCAGTTCTTC.

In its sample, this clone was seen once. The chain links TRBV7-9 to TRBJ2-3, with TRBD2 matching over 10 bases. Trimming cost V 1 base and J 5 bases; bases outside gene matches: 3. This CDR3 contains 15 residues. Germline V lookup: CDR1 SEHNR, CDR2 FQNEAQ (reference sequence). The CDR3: CASSLGLAGVDTQYF. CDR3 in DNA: TGTGCCAGCAGCTTAGGGCTAGCGGGAGTAGATACGCAGTATTTT.

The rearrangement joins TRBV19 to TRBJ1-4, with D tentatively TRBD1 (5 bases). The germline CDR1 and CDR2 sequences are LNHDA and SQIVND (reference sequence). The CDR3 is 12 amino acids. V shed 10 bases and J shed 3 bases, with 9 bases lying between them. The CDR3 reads CATTEANEKLFF. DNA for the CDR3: TGTGCCACGACAGAGGCTAATGAAAAACTGTTTTTT.

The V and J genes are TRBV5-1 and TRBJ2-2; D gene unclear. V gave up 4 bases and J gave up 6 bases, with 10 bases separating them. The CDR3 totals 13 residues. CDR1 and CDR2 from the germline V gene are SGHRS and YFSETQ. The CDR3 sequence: CASSLSVAGELFF. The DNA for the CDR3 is TGCGCCAGCAGCCTGAGCGTGGCCGGGGAGCTGTTTTTT.

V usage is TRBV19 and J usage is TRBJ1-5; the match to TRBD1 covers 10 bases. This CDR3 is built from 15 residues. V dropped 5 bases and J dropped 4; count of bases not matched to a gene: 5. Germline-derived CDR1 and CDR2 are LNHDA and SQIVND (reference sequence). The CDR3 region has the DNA TGTGCCAGTAGTCCGCCGGACAGGGGGAATCAGCCCCAGCATTTT. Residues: CASSPPDRGNQPQHF. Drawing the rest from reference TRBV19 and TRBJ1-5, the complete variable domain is DGGITQSPKYLFRKEGQNVTLSCEQNLNHDAMYWYRQDPGQGLRLIYYSQIVNDFQKGDIAEGYSVSREKKESFPLTVTSAQKNPTAFYLCASSPPDRGNQPQHFGDGTRLSIL.

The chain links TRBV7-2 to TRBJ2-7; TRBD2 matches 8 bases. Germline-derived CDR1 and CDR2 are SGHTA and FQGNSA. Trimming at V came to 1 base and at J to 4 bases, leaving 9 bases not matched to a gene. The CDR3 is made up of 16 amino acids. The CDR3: CASSLVPGLGIYEQYF. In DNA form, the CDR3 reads TGTGCCAGCAGCTTAGTCCCGGGACTAGGGATTTACGAGCAGTACTTC.

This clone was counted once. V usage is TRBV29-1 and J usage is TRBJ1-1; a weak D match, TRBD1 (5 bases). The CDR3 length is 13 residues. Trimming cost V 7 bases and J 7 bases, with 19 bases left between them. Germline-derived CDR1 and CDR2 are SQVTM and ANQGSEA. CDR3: CSAKQQGTGEAFF. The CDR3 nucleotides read TGCAGCGCCAAGCAGCAGGGAACCGGTGAAGCTTTCTTT.

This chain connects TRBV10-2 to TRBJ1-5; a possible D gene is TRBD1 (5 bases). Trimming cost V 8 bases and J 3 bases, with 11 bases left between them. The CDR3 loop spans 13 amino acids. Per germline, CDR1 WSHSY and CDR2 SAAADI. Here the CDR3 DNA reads TGCGCCAGCGCGGGACGGATCAATCAGCCCCAGCATTTT. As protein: CASAGRINQPQHF.

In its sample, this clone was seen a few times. This chain's CDR3 is CASSAQGAGVDEKLFF. The CDR3 region has the DNA TGTGCCAGCAGCGCCCAAGGGGCAGGGGTTGATGAAAAACTGTTTTTT. The V gene is TRBV9, the J gene TRBJ1-4; a possible D gene is TRBD1 (6 bases). Germline V CDR1 and CDR2: SGDLS, YYNGEE. Between the trimmed V and J ends, which lost 3 bases and 6 bases, there was a span of 18 bases. The CDR3 is 16 residues long.

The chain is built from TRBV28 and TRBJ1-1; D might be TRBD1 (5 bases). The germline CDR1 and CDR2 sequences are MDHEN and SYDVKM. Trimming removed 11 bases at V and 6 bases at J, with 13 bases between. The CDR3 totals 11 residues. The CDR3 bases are TGTGCCGCTCAGGCGGGGCCTGAAGCTTTCTTT. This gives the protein CAAQAGPEAFF. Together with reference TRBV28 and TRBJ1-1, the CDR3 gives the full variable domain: DVKVTQSSRYLVKRTGEKVFLECVQDMDHENMFWYRQDPGLGLRLIYFSYDVKMKEKGDIPEGYSVSREKKERFSLILESASTNQTSMYLCAAQAGPEAFFGQGTRLTVV.

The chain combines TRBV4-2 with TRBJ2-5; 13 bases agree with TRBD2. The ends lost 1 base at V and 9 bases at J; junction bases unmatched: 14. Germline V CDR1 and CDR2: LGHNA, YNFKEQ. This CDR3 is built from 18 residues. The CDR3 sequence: CASSQVEVGLAGVGAQYF. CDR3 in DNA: TGTGCCAGCAGCCAAGTAGAGGTTGGACTAGCGGGAGTAGGGGCCCAGTACTTC.

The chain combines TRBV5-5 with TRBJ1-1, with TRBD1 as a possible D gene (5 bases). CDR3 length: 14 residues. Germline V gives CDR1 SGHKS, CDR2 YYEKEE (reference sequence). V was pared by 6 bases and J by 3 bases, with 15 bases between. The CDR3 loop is CASILGGAHTEAFF. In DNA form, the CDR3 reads TGTGCCAGCATCCTGGGGGGTGCTCACACTGAAGCTTTCTTT.

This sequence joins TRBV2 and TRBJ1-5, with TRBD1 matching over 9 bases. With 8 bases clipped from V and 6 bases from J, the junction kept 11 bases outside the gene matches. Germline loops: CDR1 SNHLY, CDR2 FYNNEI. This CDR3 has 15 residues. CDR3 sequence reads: CASQQGAATGQPQHF. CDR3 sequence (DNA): TGTGCCAGCCAACAGGGGGCGGCTACGGGTCAGCCCCAGCATTTT.

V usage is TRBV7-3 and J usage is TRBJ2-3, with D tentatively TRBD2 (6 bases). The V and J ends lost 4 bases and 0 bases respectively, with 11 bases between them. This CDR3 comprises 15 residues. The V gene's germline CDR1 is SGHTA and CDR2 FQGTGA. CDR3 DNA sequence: TGTGCCAGCAGCTCCCTAGGGACTAGCACAGATACGCAGTATTTT. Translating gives CASSSLGTSTDTQYF.

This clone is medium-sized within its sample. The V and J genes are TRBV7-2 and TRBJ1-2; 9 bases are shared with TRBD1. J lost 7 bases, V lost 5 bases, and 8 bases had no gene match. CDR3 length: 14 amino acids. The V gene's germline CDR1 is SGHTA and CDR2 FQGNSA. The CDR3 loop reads CASSAQGALGGYTF. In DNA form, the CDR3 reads TGTGCCAGCAGCGCACAGGGGGCGTTAGGTGGCTACACCTTC.

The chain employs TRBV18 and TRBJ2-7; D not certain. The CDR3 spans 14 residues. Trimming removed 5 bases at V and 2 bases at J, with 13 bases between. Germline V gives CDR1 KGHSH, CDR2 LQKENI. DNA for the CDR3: TGTGCCAGCTCAGTGAGTGCGGAGCCCTACGAGCAGTACTTC. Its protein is CASSVSAEPYEQYF.

The CDR3 loop reads CSVREGRNTDTQYF. In DNA, the CDR3 is TGCAGCGTTCGGGAAGGGCGGAACACAGATACGCAGTATTTT. The chain employs TRBV29-1 and TRBJ2-3; TRBD2 is a possible D gene (5 bases). Germline assignment: CDR1 SQVTM and CDR2 ANQGSEA. There are 14 residues in the CDR3. V was shortened by 5 bases and J by 2 bases, with 14 bases between the two germline ends.

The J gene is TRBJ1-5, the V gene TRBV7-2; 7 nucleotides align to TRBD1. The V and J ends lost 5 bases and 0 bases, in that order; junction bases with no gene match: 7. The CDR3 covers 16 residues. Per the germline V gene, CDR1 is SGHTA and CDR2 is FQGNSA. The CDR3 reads CASSTRTGNSNQPQHF. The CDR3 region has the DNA TGTGCCAGCAGCACTCGGACAGGAAATAGCAATCAGCCCCAGCATTTT.

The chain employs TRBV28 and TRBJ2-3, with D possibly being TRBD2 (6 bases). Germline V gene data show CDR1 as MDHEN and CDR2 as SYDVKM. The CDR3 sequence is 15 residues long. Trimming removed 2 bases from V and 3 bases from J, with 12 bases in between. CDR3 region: CASSLAGRGTDTQYF. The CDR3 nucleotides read TGTGCCAGCAGTTTAGCCGGGAGAGGGACAGATACGCAGTATTTT.

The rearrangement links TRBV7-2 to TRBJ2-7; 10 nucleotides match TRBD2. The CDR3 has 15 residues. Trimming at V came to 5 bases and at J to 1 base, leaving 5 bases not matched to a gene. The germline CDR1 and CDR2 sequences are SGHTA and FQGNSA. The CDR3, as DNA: TGTGCCAGCAGCCTGACTAGCGGGCTTTCCTACGAGCAGTACTTC. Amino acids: CASSLTSGLSYEQYF.

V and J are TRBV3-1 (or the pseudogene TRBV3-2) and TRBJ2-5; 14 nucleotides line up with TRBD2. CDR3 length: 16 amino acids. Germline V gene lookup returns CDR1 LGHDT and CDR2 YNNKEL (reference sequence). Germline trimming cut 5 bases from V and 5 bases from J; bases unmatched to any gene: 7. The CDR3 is CASSSRLAGGPETQYF. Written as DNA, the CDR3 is TGTGCCAGCAGCTCCCGACTAGCGGGAGGGCCTGAGACCCAGTACTTC.

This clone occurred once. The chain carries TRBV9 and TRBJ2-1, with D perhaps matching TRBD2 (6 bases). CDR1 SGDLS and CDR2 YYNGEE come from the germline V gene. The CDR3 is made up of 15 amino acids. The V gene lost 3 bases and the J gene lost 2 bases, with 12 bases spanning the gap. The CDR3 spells CASSADGLTYNEQFF. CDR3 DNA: TGTGCCAGCAGCGCCGACGGACTAACCTACAATGAGCAGTTCTTC.

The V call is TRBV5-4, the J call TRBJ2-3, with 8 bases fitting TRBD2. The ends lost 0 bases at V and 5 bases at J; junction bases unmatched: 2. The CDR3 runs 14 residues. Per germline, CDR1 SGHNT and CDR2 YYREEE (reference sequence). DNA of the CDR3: TGTGCCAGCAGCTTGGCGGGAGGGGGAGATACGCAGTATTTT. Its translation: CASSLAGGGDTQYF.